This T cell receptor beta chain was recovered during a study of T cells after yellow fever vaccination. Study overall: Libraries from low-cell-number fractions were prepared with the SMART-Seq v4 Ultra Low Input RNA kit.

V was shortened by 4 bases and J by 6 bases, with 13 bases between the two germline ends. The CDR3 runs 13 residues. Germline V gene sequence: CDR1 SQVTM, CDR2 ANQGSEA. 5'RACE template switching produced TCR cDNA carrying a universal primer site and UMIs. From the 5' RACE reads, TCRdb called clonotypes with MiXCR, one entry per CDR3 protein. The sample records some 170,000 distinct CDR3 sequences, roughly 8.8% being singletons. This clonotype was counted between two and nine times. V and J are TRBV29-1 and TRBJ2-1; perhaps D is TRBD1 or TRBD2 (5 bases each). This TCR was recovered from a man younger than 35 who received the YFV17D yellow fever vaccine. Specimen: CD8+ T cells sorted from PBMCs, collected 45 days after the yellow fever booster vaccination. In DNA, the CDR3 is TGCAGCGTTGCACCTCGGGGCGGCAATGAGCAGTTCTTC. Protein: CSVAPRGGNEQFF.